This paragraph reports one TCR beta chain. Its antigen is still unknown. Within one base of it there is no much larger clone, and no base qualities were kept. The sample's time point label is to be understood as: baseline before first vaccination. Samples from vaccinated people were obtained from the UK trials COV001 and COV002, which included a single-blind randomized controlled phase 2/3 trial of AZD1222 (ChAdOx1 nCoV-19) in healthy adults. For TCRbeta chain sequencing, PBMC samples were collected from trial participants at day 0 and at day 28 after the second dose. The germline V gene (reference sequence) supplies CDR1 WNHNN and CDR2 SYGVQD. There are 16 amino acids in the CDR3, from cysteine to phenylalanine inclusive. Left in the record is the CDR3 DNA by itself, 48 bases read in frame from the first base. Trimmed from V: 5 bases; trimmed from J: 4 bases; junction bases lacking a gene match: 12.

This sample is drawn from a study of T cell responses to AZD1222 COVID-19 vaccine (dated by TCRdb to the early 2020s). Study-level background: AZD1222 recipients whose second dose came at about 4 weeks and those whose second dose came at about 12 weeks were combined into one group, since spike-specific TCR depth and breadth did not differ between the two schedules. A total of 233 trial participants underwent TCR sequencing, of whom 207 had received two doses of AZD1222 and approximately 26 had received two doses of the MenACWY control vaccine. Trial participants were enrolled by age into 18-55, 56-69 and 70-plus year subgroups, with around 150, 28 and 57 TCR-sequenced participants respectively.

The CDR3 regions of human TCRbeta chains were subjected to immunosequencing. As for the original processing: TCRs in the repertoires were matched against a reference library of SARS-CoV-2-specific TCRs that had been generated with the MIRA antigen-specificity platform. Breadth meant the fraction of unique TCRs that were SARS-CoV-2-associated, whereas depth meant the fraction of total T cells that were SARS-CoV-2-associated. Using the MIRA data, each spike-specific TCR was mapped to the spike region that the TCR reacts to and placed in a CD4 or CD8 class. Log10-transformed breadth and depth values were compared by one-way ANOVA with Sidak's multiple comparisons tests. Held by TCRdb, this immuneACCESS table contains in-frame sequences only and omits some clones. Under half of the omission traces to an unresolved V gene where checked; the cause of the rest is unknown. The V and J calls and clone size are taken from that table; D and trimming were inferred from the DNA. This sample gives fewer than 150,000 clones in total; roughly 89% of them show up just once. The ten largest account for 1.9% of the sample.

Findings and caveats that apply to the study as a whole: Most participants were white British and females outnumbered males, and the authors suggested that clonal diversity may have been underestimated. CD4 TCRs associated with the vaccine covered the entire spike protein, and the dominant responses were in regions 160-218 and 743-854. No day 14 peak-response samples were available, so repertoires were characterized only after the peak T cell response. The 56-69-year group was small, and its depth increase did not reach significance, likely because of low power. A significant rise in spike-specific TCR breadth and depth was observed after two AZD1222 doses relative to day 0 and relative to MenACWY recipients. Conclusions about previously exposed vaccinees are limited, since just a handful of AZD1222 recipients were seropositive for SARS-CoV-2 at baseline. Reportedly, almost half of the unique spike-specific TCRs recognized epitopes lying outside the regions that are mutated in the B.1.351 and B.1.1.7 variants.

The receptor chain draws on TRBV10-1 and TRBJ1-1; TRBD1 aligns with 8 central bases. The specimen was peripheral blood, collected on day 0 of AZD1222 vaccination. This sequence was found in an adult in good health. The CDR3 reads CASSLHQGAEFTEAFF. The nucleotides read TGCGCCAGCAGTCTCCACCAGGGGGCTGAATTCACTGAAGCTTTCTTT.